This TCR beta chain was recorded in a study of T cells in Graves' hyperthyroidism and ophthalmopathy. Amplification targeted TCR beta CDR3 regions from RNA transcripts. First-round RT-PCR targeting the TCR CDR3 was performed with the HTBI primer set. TCRdb reprocessed the multiplex PCR reads with MiXCR, giving one entry per CDR3 protein. In the table there are a few hundred thousand distinct CDR3 sequences, 18% of which are singletons. V lost 9 bases and J lost 4; bases outside the gene matches: 5. The CDR3 has 13 amino acids. Germline CDR1 and CDR2: SEHNR and FQNEAQ (reference sequence). The receptor's source is a man aged 35 to 55 with Graves' hyperthyroidism. The chain joins TRBV7-9 to TRBJ2-3, with 9 bases identical to TRBD2. The sequenced sample was blood. This chain's CDR3 is CASHRLAADTQYF. CDR3 sequence (DNA): TGTGCCAGTCACAGACTAGCGGCAGATACGCAGTATTTT.